This passage covers 20 T cell receptor beta chains from one sample sequenced in a study of human T cells and chemical hapten exposure. In TCRdb, the RACE reads were re-called with MiXCR into one record per CDR3 protein. The repertoire includes tens of thousands of distinct CDR3 sequences, 6.5% to 8.5% of them detected once, and 1.5% to 2% sits in the top ten. The time point denotes: pre-sensitization, week 0. Specified treatment: therapeutic diphenylcyclopropenone sensitization with weekly scalp DPC. The sample here was whole blood, taken in connection with sensitization to the hapten diphenylcyclopropenone (DPC). Every receptor here comes from a woman in her thirties with alopecia areata. Some clones in this sample may be carry-over from other donors' samples.

Ten or more counts support this clonotype. CDR3 sequence reads: CASRFGPAGTGTYEQYF. In nucleotides, the CDR3 is TGTGCAAGTCGCTTTGGGCCCGCCGGGACAGGGACCTACGAGCAGTACTTC. The rearrangement joins TRBV12-2 to TRBJ2-7; TRBD1 is taken as the D call from the table, unchecked against the DNA. TRBV12-2 constitutes a pseudogene. The CDR3 runs 17 residues.

This clonotype occurred many times. The rearrangement links TRBV10-3 to TRBJ1-1; D remains unclear. Germline CDR1 is ENHRY and CDR2 is SYGVKD. The length of the CDR3 is 14 residues. V was clipped by 5 bases and J by 1 base, with 11 bases between them. This CDR3 reads CAISRTESNTEAFF. The CDR3 bases are TGTGCCATCAGTCGCACAGAGTCGAACACTGAAGCTTTCTTT.

The count of this clonotype is one. Given a much more abundant clone one base away, this may be a read error. This sequence joins TRBV6-1 and TRBJ2-1, with 13 bases lining up with TRBD2. The CDR3 contains 15 residues. Germline V gene data show CDR1 as MNHNS and CDR2 as SASEGT. The J segment lost 6 bases and the V segment lost 4 bases, leaving 3 bases of the junction unmatched. CDR3 coding DNA: TGTGCCAGCAGTGCGACTAGCGGGGGGAGCAATGAGCAGTTCTTC. It specifies CASSATSGGSNEQFF.

This clonotype was counted at least ten times. The rearrangement uses TRBV4-1 and TRBJ2-7; 7 nucleotides match TRBD1. In germline, CDR1 is MGHRA, CDR2 YSYEKL. V lost 0 bases and J lost 3; bases outside the gene matches: 8. This CDR3 is built from 16 residues. The CDR3 region is CASSQDYRGWIYEQYF. CDR3 nucleotides: TGCGCCAGCAGCCAAGATTACAGGGGATGGATCTACGAGCAGTACTTC.

This clonotype was seen ten or more times. The rearrangement links TRBV20-1 to TRBJ2-3; D remains ambiguous. Germline loops: CDR1 DFQATT, CDR2 SNEGSKA (reference sequence). The CDR3 has 13 residues. CDR3 nucleotide sequence: TGCACCGGGCGGCAGCCAAGCACAGATACGCAGTATTTT. Its translation is CTGRQPSTDTQYF.

This clonotype was seen many times. This chain uses TRBV5-1 with TRBJ1-6; unclear D gene. Germline V gene data show CDR1 as SGHRS and CDR2 as YFSETQ. CDR3 length equals 14 residues. The V end lost 4 bases, the J end lost 9 bases, and 14 bases lay between the germline ends. CDR3 nucleotides: TGCGCCAGCAGCCTGCAGGATCTTAGTTCACCCCTCCACTTT. Protein product: CASSLQDLSSPLHF.

This clonotype was detected only a few times. CDR3 sequence reads: CASRMEGVYNEQFF. The CDR3 coding sequence is TGTGCCAGCAGGATGGAGGGGGTTTACAATGAGCAGTTCTTC. The V call is TRBV2, the J call TRBJ2-1; the D gene could be TRBD1 or TRBD2 (6 bases each). Germline CDR1 reads SNHLY; CDR2 reads FYNNEI. The CDR3 runs 14 residues. V was shortened by 6 bases and J by 4 bases, with 13 bases between the two germline ends.

In its sample, this clonotype was seen many times. The V gene is TRBV12-3 or TRBV12-4, the J gene TRBJ2-7; D is uncertain. V gave up 4 bases and J gave up 0 bases, with 7 bases separating them. The CDR3 runs to 13 residues. The CDR3 nucleotides read TGTGCCAGCAGTTACTGGGGCTCCTACGAGCAGTACTTC. This sequence encodes CASSYWGSYEQYF.

In its sample, this clonotype was seen many times. This rearrangement joins TRBV6-1 to TRBJ1-5, with D possibly matching TRBD1 (5 bases). Trimming took off 1 base at V and 6 bases at J, with 10 bases between the two ends. The CDR3 extends over 14 amino acids. CDR1 and CDR2 from the germline V gene are MNHNS and SASEGT. CDR3: CASSEGGVRQPQHF. The CDR3 DNA reads as TGTGCCAGCAGTGAAGGAGGGGTCCGTCAGCCCCAGCATTTT.

This clonotype has only a few counts. The chain couples TRBV6-5 to TRBJ2-7, with D possibly called TRBD1 or TRBD2 (5 bases each). This CDR3 is built from 14 residues. V was trimmed by 4 bases and J by 0 bases, leaving 10 bases between them. The germline V gene encodes CDR1 MNHEY and CDR2 SVGAGI. The CDR3 sequence is CASSWGRGSYEQYF. Written as DNA, the CDR3 is TGTGCCAGCAGTTGGGGACGGGGCTCCTACGAGCAGTACTTC.

Many counts were recorded for this clonotype. The gene calls are TRBV5-1 and TRBJ2-3, with 10 positions matching TRBD2. Per germline, CDR1 SGHRS and CDR2 YFSETQ. V lost 0 bases and J lost 5; bases outside the gene matches: 6. CDR3 size: 16 residues. In DNA, the CDR3 is TGCGCCAGCAGCTTGGGGGCTAGCGGGGGCCGAGATACGCAGTATTTT. Amino acids: CASSLGASGGRDTQYF.

This chain links TRBV7-9 with TRBJ1-1; D is uncertain. V gave up 5 bases and J gave up 4 bases, with 23 bases separating them. The CDR3 sequence is 17 residues long. The germline CDR1 and CDR2 sequences are SEHNR and FQNEAQ (reference sequence). The CDR3 loop reads CASSTFAGGKFITEAFF. The CDR3 DNA reads TGTGCCAGCAGCACTTTTGCTGGAGGAAAATTTATCACTGAAGCTTTCTTT.

This clonotype was observed many times. The rearrangement joins TRBV29-1 to TRBJ2-7; 8 nucleotides line up with TRBD2. Trimming took 7 bases from V and 1 from J; bases not matched to a gene: 12. This CDR3 region has 15 residues. CDR1 and CDR2 (germline): SQVTM, ANQGSEA. The CDR3 here is CSALGGSGGSYEQYF. Here the CDR3 DNA reads TGCAGCGCCCTTGGGGGAAGCGGGGGTTCCTACGAGCAGTACTTC.

The table lists this clonotype with a few counts. The chain joins TRBV18 to TRBJ1-5; no reliable D call. V shed 2 bases and J shed 4 bases, with 6 bases lying between them. This CDR3 contains 13 residues. Looked up from germline, CDR1 is KGHSH and CDR2 is LQKENI. CDR3 sequence reads: CASSPGENQPQHF. For the CDR3, the DNA is TGTGCCAGCTCACCAGGAGAAAATCAGCCCCAGCATTTT.

The chain couples TRBV30 to TRBJ1-2; 8 bases agree with TRBD1. V was pared by 3 bases and J by 7 bases, with 7 bases of the junction left unmatched. From germline, CDR1 is GTSNPN and CDR2 SVGIG (reference sequence). This CDR3 has 13 residues. The CDR3 DNA follows: TGTGCCTGGAGGAGACAGGGGAGTTTTGGCTACACCTTC. Translating it yields CAWRRQGSFGYTF.

This clonotype was observed at least ten times. The chain carries TRBV5-1 and TRBJ2-7; D is unresolved. Germline V CDR1 and CDR2: SGHRS, YFSETQ. The V end lost 0 bases, the J end lost 3 bases, and 7 bases lay between the germline ends. The CDR3 runs to 13 residues. Written as DNA, the CDR3 is TGCGCCAGCAGCTTGGAGAGAGGCTACGAGCAGTACTTC. Translation: CASSLERGYEQYF.

This clonotype was observed many times. The chain joins TRBV5-1 to TRBJ2-7; 11 positions match TRBD2. V lost 4 bases, J lost 6 bases, and 6 bases stayed unmatched. CDR1 SGHRS and CDR2 YFSETQ come from the germline V gene. This CDR3 is built from 14 residues. CDR3 residues: CASSLSGGAREQYF. The CDR3 nucleotides read TGCGCCAGCAGCCTTAGCGGGGGGGCTCGCGAGCAGTACTTC.

This clonotype has ten or more counts. CDR3 coding DNA: TGCGCCAGCAGCCTGGGGGGGACAGAGAGGTGGAACACTGAAGCTTTCTTT. It is translated as CASSLGGTERWNTEAFF. V gene TRBV5-1 combines with J gene TRBJ1-1, with 7 bases that match TRBD1. The germline gives CDR1 SGHRS, CDR2 YFSETQ. Trimming took 4 bases from V and 1 from J; bases not matched to a gene: 13. The CDR3 is 17 amino acids.

This clonotype was observed at least ten times. The chain employs TRBV6-4 and TRBJ2-3; 11 bases are shared with TRBD2. This CDR3 has 15 residues. The junction had 3 bases not matched to a gene; V was cut back by 4 bases and J by 3 bases. CDR1 is MRHNA, CDR2 SNTAGT, per germline. DNA of the CDR3: TGTGCCAGCAGTGTAGCGGGGGGGCCAACAGATACGCAGTATTTT. This encodes CASSVAGGPTDTQYF.

There are many counts of this clonotype. V and J are TRBV6-2 or TRBV6-3 and TRBJ1-4; D call uncertain. The V end lost 2 bases, the J end lost 11 bases, and 12 bases lay between the germline ends. The CDR3 loop spans 13 amino acids. Germline V gene lookup returns CDR1 MNHEY and CDR2 SVGEGT. The CDR3, as DNA: TGTGCCAGCAGTTACGGCCAGGAGCAGAAACTGTTTTTT. It specifies CASSYGQEQKLFF.